The 26 T cell receptor beta chains given below trace back to one sample, sequenced in a study of cytomegalovirus exposure and HLA in healthy donors. Measured with immunoSEQ multiplex PCR; TCRdb has only the in-frame clones, and not every one. The repertoire has roughly 62,000 clones, roughly 90% of them found once; the top ten carry 2% to 2.5%. The sample comprised PBMCs. These receptors were obtained from a woman aged 25-40 years in good health and CMV-seronegative.

The chain carries TRBV28 and TRBJ1-3, with TRBD1 identical over 10 bases. The CDR3 has 14 amino acids. V was pared by 3 bases and J by 8 bases, with 4 bases of the junction left unmatched. Per germline, CDR1 MDHEN and CDR2 SYDVKM. Here the CDR3 reads CASSLGQGTDTIYF. CDR3 bases: TGTGCCAGCAGTTTGGGACAGGGGACCGACACCATATATTTT. The variable domain in full, with the rest retrieved from reference TRBV28 and TRBJ1-3, is DVKVTQSSRYLVKRTGEKVFLECVQDMDHENMFWYRQDPGLGLRLIYFSYDVKMKEKGDIPEGYSVSREKKERFSLILESASTNQTSMYLCASSLGQGTDTIYFGEGSWLTVV.

The chain couples TRBV28 to TRBJ1-4, with D possibly TRBD1 on 6 matching bases. Trimming removed 7 bases from V and 1 base from J, with 13 bases in between. This CDR3 is built from 15 residues. The V gene's germline CDR1 is MDHEN and CDR2 SYDVKM. The DNA for the CDR3 is TGTGCCAGCAACCCCAACAGGGAAACTAATGAAAAACTGTTTTTT. The encoded protein is CASNPNRETNEKLFF.

The rearrangement uses TRBV4-3 and TRBJ2-3; D might be TRBD2 (6 bases). Germline V CDR1 and CDR2: LGHNA, YSLEER. This CDR3 has 15 residues. Trimming cost V 0 bases and J 2 bases, with 9 bases left between them. CDR3 residues: CASSQDSDYTDTQYF. The CDR3 DNA reads TGCGCCAGCAGCCAAGATTCGGACTACACAGATACGCAGTATTTT.

The genes are TRBV15 and TRBJ1-1; maybe TRBD1 (5 bases). V was pared by 1 base and J by 0 bases, with 30 bases between. CDR1 and CDR2 from the germline V gene are LNHNV and YYDKDF (reference sequence). This CDR3 is built from 22 residues. CDR3 coding DNA: TGTGCCACCAGCAGAGTCCCCGGACGTCTTGGACAACTGGGTGATATGAACACTGAAGCTTTCTTT. Amino acid sequence: CATSRVPGRLGQLGDMNTEAFF.

This chain connects TRBV10-1 to TRBJ1-2; D is ambiguous. The germline V and J ends were trimmed by 11 bases and 8 bases, with 18 bases remaining between them. The CDR3 runs to 12 residues. Germline loops: CDR1 WNHNN, CDR2 SYGVQD (reference sequence). CDR3 residues: CAALPWLGGYTF. In DNA, the CDR3 is TGCGCCGCACTCCCCTGGTTGGGCGGCTACACCTTC.

This chain uses TRBV5-4 with TRBJ2-1, with 13 bases lining up with TRBD2. CDR1 SGHNT and CDR2 YYREEE come from the germline V gene (reference sequence). V lost 2 bases, J lost 5 bases, and 10 bases stayed unmatched. This CDR3 is built from 18 residues. The CDR3 region has the DNA TGTGCCAGCAGCTTAGAGGAGTCCGGGACTAGCGGGGACAATGAGCAGTTCTTC. Translation: CASSLEESGTSGDNEQFF.

The gene calls are TRBV18 and TRBJ2-3, with D maybe TRBD1 (6 bases). V gave up 6 bases and J gave up 8 bases, with 21 bases separating them. Germline loops: CDR1 KGHSH, CDR2 LQKENI. The CDR3 is 15 residues long. The CDR3 protein is CASSEWTEPKSTQYF. The CDR3 DNA sequence: TGTGCCAGCTCGGAATGGACAGAACCCAAGAGTACGCAGTATTTT.

V is TRBV6-6 and J is TRBJ2-2; 11 positions match TRBD1. Germline CDR1 reads MNHNY; CDR2 reads SVGAGI (reference sequence). The junction had 6 bases not matched to a gene; V was cut back by 5 bases and J by 4 bases. CDR3 length: 16 residues. CDR3 protein: CASSPLGTGGTGELFF. The CDR3, as DNA: TGTGCCAGCAGTCCCCTGGGGACAGGGGGCACCGGGGAGCTGTTTTTT.

The rearrangement links TRBV5-1 to TRBJ1-2, with D possibly TRBD1 on 5 matching bases. Germline V gene sequence: CDR1 SGHRS, CDR2 YFSETQ. The CDR3 is 13 residues long. Trimming stripped 4 bases from V and 8 bases from J, with 15 bases between. CDR3 bases: TGCGCCAGCAGCAACCAGGGAAATGAGGGCTACACCTTC. It encodes CASSNQGNEGYTF.

The J gene is TRBJ1-2, the V gene TRBV5-8; TRBD1 matches 9 bases. J gave up 4 bases and V 4 bases, and 8 bases lay outside the gene matches. Looked up from germline, CDR1 is SGHTS and CDR2 is YDEGEE. The CDR3 has 15 residues. The CDR3 nucleotides are TGTGCCAGCAGCCCAACCGGGACAGGGTCCTATGGCTACACCTTC. This sequence encodes CASSPTGTGSYGYTF.

In DNA, the CDR3 is TGTGCCATCGGTGCGGGAAGAGAGCAGTTCTTC. Residues: CAIGAGREQFF. The J gene is TRBJ2-1, the V gene TRBV10-3; possible D gene TRBD2, 6 bases. The germline V gene has CDR1 ENHRY and CDR2 SYGVKD. Trimming pared 8 bases from V and 10 bases from J, leaving 12 bases between. The CDR3 has 11 amino acids.

The chain joins TRBV4-2 to TRBJ2-7; 8 bases line up with TRBD2. The CDR3 has 16 amino acids. V was pared by 3 bases and J by 6 bases, with 13 bases of the junction left unmatched. Germline values: CDR1 LGHNA, CDR2 YNFKEQ. CDR3 loop: CASSQTSEGEASEQYF. The CDR3 DNA follows: TGTGCCAGCAGCCAGACTAGCGAGGGGGAGGCGAGCGAGCAGTACTTC.

The chain combines TRBV7-9 with TRBJ2-5, with a possible D match to TRBD1 (6 bases). Germline V CDR1 and CDR2: SEHNR, FQNEAQ (reference sequence). With 4 bases removed from V and 1 base from J, the gap between germline ends came to 19 bases. The CDR3 has 17 residues. CDR3 DNA sequence: TGTGCCAGCAGCTCCACTATTAGACAGGCGTCCCAAGAGACCCAGTACTTC. Its protein product is CASSSTIRQASQETQYF. Full variable domain (missing parts from reference TRBV7-9 and TRBJ2-5): DTGVSQNPRHKITKRGQNVTFRCDPISEHNRLYWYRQTLGQGPEFLTYFQNEAQLEKSRLLSDRFSAERPKGSFSTLEIQRTEQGDSAMYLCASSSTIRQASQETQYFGPGTRLLVL.

The rearrangement uses TRBV28 and TRBJ1-1; D might be TRBD1 (6 bases). The CDR3 has 13 amino acids. V lost 4 bases, J lost 8 bases, and 14 bases lay in between. The germline gives CDR1 MDHEN, CDR2 SYDVKM. The CDR3, as DNA: TGTGCCAGCAGTTCCCCAGGGGACGGGGAAGCTTTCTTT. It encodes CASSSPGDGEAFF.

The chain employs TRBV25-1 and TRBJ2-1; perhaps TRBD2 as D (5 bases). The CDR3 consists of 16 residues. V was shortened by 6 bases and J by 1 base, with 16 bases between the two germline ends. CDR1 is MGHDK, CDR2 SYGVNS, per germline. CDR3: CASRGSGSRSYNEQFF. CDR3 coding DNA: TGTGCCAGCAGGGGCTCGGGGAGTCGGTCCTACAATGAGCAGTTCTTC.

The chain links TRBV27 to TRBJ2-3; tentatively, D is TRBD2 (6 bases). The CDR3 length is 15 residues. The ends were cut back, 5 bases at V and 5 bases at J, with 17 bases in the middle. In germline, CDR1 is MNHEY, CDR2 SMNVEV (reference sequence). In nucleotides, the CDR3 is TGTGCCAGCAGTCCAAGCGGGTTTCCTATAGATACGCAGTATTTT. Amino acids: CASSPSGFPIDTQYF.

J is TRBJ2-7 and V is TRBV11-2; possible D gene TRBD2, 6 bases. Germline V gene lookup returns CDR1 SGHAT and CDR2 FQNNGV. The CDR3 consists of 14 residues. V was pared by 8 bases and J by 6 bases, with 20 bases between. The CDR3 sequence is CASLNPRETCEQYF. The CDR3, as DNA: TGTGCCAGCCTCAATCCCCGGGAGACTTGCGAGCAGTACTTC.

The V call is TRBV27, the J call TRBJ1-5; unclear D gene. V was pared by 2 bases and J by 1 base, with 12 bases between. CDR1 is MNHEY, CDR2 SMNVEV, per germline (reference sequence). This CDR3 has 16 amino acids. CDR3 sequence: CASSLNGILSNQPQHF. The CDR3 DNA reads as TGTGCCAGCAGTTTAAACGGGATCCTAAGCAATCAGCCCCAGCATTTT.

The V gene is TRBV6-6, the J gene TRBJ1-1, with 8 bases fitting TRBD1. The CDR3 is made up of 15 amino acids. Per germline, CDR1 MNHNY and CDR2 SVGAGI (reference sequence). Germline trimming cut 5 bases from V and 3 bases from J; bases unmatched to any gene: 8. CDR3 sequence: CASSAQGAGYTEAFF. CDR3 coding DNA: TGTGCCAGCAGTGCCCAGGGGGCGGGGTACACTGAAGCTTTCTTT.

The table lists this clone with a count of one. The chain carries TRBV19 and TRBJ2-1; maybe TRBD1 (5 bases). Germline assignment: CDR1 LNHDA and CDR2 SQIVND (reference sequence). The CDR3 loop spans 14 amino acids. Between the trimmed V and J ends, which lost 1 base and 14 bases, there was a span of 18 bases. The CDR3 nucleotides read TGTGCCAGTAGTATAGGGGGCGGCCTATCGGGCGAGTTCTTC. Residues: CASSIGGGLSGEFF. The full variable domain, completed using reference TRBV19 and TRBJ2-1, is DGGITQSPKYLFRKEGQNVTLSCEQNLNHDAMYWYRQDPGQGLRLIYYSQIVNDFQKGDIAEGYSVSREKKESFPLTVTSAQKNPTAFYLCASSIGGGLSGEFFGPGTRLTVL.

The gene calls are TRBV5-6 and TRBJ2-5; 11 positions match TRBD2. The germline CDR1 and CDR2 sequences are SGHDT and YYEEEE. The CDR3 consists of 15 residues. V shed 4 bases and J 3 bases; nucleotides not matched to a gene: 5. CDR3 residues: CASSRAGLAEETQYF. The CDR3 DNA follows: TGTGCCAGCAGCCGCGCGGGACTAGCGGAAGAGACCCAGTACTTC.

The rearrangement links TRBV6-1 to TRBJ2-7, with 10 positions matching TRBD2. This CDR3 is 15 amino acids long. Unmatched junction bases numbered 5, after V lost 0 bases and J lost 6 bases. The germline gives CDR1 MNHNS, CDR2 SASEGT. The CDR3 DNA reads as TGTGCCAGCAGTGAAGCCACTAGCGGGAACTCCGAGCAGTACTTC. Its protein product is CASSEATSGNSEQYF.

The CDR3 loop is CASSIGLGGTVRNEQFF. The CDR3, as DNA: TGTGCCAGTAGTATCGGACTGGGCGGGACCGTGAGAAATGAGCAGTTCTTC. The chain carries TRBV19 and TRBJ2-1, with D possibly matching TRBD2 (6 bases). Trimming removed 3 bases at V and 7 bases at J, with 22 bases between. Germline lookup yields CDR1 LNHDA and CDR2 SQIVND (reference sequence). This CDR3 comprises 17 residues.

The V and J genes are TRBV25-1 and TRBJ2-4, with 7 bases lining up with TRBD2. This CDR3 has 15 residues. The ends lost 3 bases at V and 2 bases at J; junction bases unmatched: 4. Germline values: CDR1 MGHDK, CDR2 SYGVNS. CDR3 DNA sequence: TGTGCCAGCAGTGAGGGGGGACTAACCAAAAACATTCAGTACTTC. The encoded protein is CASSEGGLTKNIQYF.

The rearrangement uses TRBV27 and TRBJ1-4; perhaps TRBD1 as D (5 bases). CDR3 length: 14 amino acids. Germline V gives CDR1 MNHEY, CDR2 SMNVEV (reference sequence). V gave up 0 bases and J gave up 10 bases, with 12 bases separating them. Here the CDR3 DNA reads TGTGCCAGCAGTTTATCCCCTTTTAGGGGAAAACTGTTTTTT. It translates to CASSLSPFRGKLFF.

The genes are TRBV18 and TRBJ1-4; no firm D call. The CDR3 spans 13 residues. Germline CDR1 and CDR2: KGHSH and LQKENI. The V end lost 6 bases, the J end lost 10 bases, and 15 bases lay between the germline ends. The CDR3 coding sequence is TGTGCCAGCTCGTCGGGCCTCGGAGGAAAACTGTTTTTT. Translation: CASSSGLGGKLFF.